This T cell receptor beta chain originates from a study of regulatory and conventional T cells in RAG deficiency. Study results and caveats: Other subsets showed about 10-fold reductions, but Treg unique TCR beta sequences fell roughly 110-fold in these patients. These Omenn syndrome Treg sorts may hold peripherally activated cells instead. Patient subsets had shorter CDR3s; Omenn Treg-Tconv overlap exceeded 80%.

The assay was immunoSEQ multiplex PCR, and TCRdb's table has in-frame clones only and misses some. The table has 9,500 to 15,000 clones, around 94% seen once. This clone has a single count. Antigen: not known. The CDR3 is 17 amino acids. Germline CDR1 LNHDA, CDR2 SQIVND (reference sequence). V shed 6 bases, J shed 2 bases, and the junction held 10 bases outside the gene matches. Regulatory T cells were sorted from blood as CD4+ CD25-high CD127-low cells. The data were also submitted as part of a second study, on regulatory T cells. In that study: Primers: 52 TRBV forward and 13 TRBJ reverse.

V usage is TRBV19 and J usage is TRBJ1-6; TRBD1 aligns across 7 bases. This receptor was obtained from a human donor in good health. Sequencing was carried out using CD127- CD25+ CD4+ Tregs sorted from blood. CDR3 sequence reads: CASSPRTGGTYNSPLHF. Here the CDR3 DNA reads TGTGCCAGTAGCCCACGGACAGGTGGGACCTATAATTCACCCCTCCACTTT.